This T cell receptor beta chain is drawn from a study of identical twins. Findings of the study overall: The same donors were not followed; conclusions instead depended on cross-sectional statistical analysis.

One entry per CDR3 protein, called by TCRdb with MiXCR from the 5' RACE reads. The table lists 570,000 or so distinct CDR3 sequences, roughly 9.5% of them singletons. With regard to this clonotype: Antigen unknown.

From germline, CDR1 is MNHEY and CDR2 SVGAGI. The CDR3 sequence is 16 residues long. V shed 2 bases and J 5 bases; nucleotides not matched to a gene: 5. This sample also appeared in a second study, on yellow fever vaccine responses in identical twins.

This receptor was identified in a woman aged 18-29 years in good health. The specimen was PBMCs. The chain has TRBV6-5 and TRBJ2-5; 13 bases match TRBD2. CDR3 sequence reads: CASSYRTSGGRETQYF. The CDR3 DNA reads TGTGCCAGCAGTTACCGGACTAGCGGGGGTAGGGAGACCCAGTACTTC.